The next 5 T cell receptor beta chains were all read from a single sample in a study of low-dose radiotherapy and immunotherapy resistance in tumors. Alpha- and beta-chain coverage of first-strand cDNA came from TRAV- and TRBV-specific primers. Both a constant-region primer and a V-primer adapter served to amplify TCRs across approximately 19 PCR cycles. From the reads, TCRdb called clonotypes with MiXCR, one entry per CDR3 protein. The sample consists of around 18,000 distinct CDR3 sequences, roughly 70% of them appearing once. Every receptor here comes from a human donor with advanced metastatic prostate, ovarian, gallbladder or colorectal cancer (not recorded which). This table probably holds off-target reads from a library built for another chain.

V and J are TRBV10-3 and TRBJ1-2; TRBD1 matches at 12 bases. Germline-derived CDR1 and CDR2 are ENHRY and SYGVKD. V dropped 10 bases and J dropped 8; count of bases not matched to a gene: 11. The CDR3 covers 14 residues. The CDR3: CASTPGQGAGGYTF. CDR3 nucleotides: TGTGCCAGCACCCCGGGACAGGGGGCGGGGGGCTACACCTTC.

This clonotype has a handful of counts. The gene calls are TRBV6-6 and TRBJ2-3; D is undetermined. Germline V CDR1 and CDR2: MNHNY, SVGAGI (reference sequence). The CDR3 is 12 residues long. Trimming cost V 4 bases and J 6 bases, with 8 bases left between them. CDR3: CASSSRLDTQYF. CDR3 DNA: TGTGCCAGCAGTTCGCGGCTGGATACGCAGTATTTT.

The chain carries TRBV6-2 or TRBV6-3 and TRBJ1-5; TRBD1 matches 8 bases. Germline loops: CDR1 MNHEY, CDR2 SVGEGT. The CDR3 is made up of 16 amino acids. With V trimmed by 7 bases and J by 0 bases, 8 bases remained unmatched. The CDR3 loop is CASTLRQGASNQPQHF. For the CDR3, the DNA is TGTGCCAGCACCCTGAGGCAGGGGGCTAGCAATCAGCCCCAGCATTTT.

V is TRBV29-1 and J is TRBJ2-2; TRBD2 matches 13 bases. V gave up 4 bases and J gave up 6 bases; unmatched junction bases: 8. Germline CDR1 reads SQVTM; CDR2 reads ANQGSEA. The CDR3 loop spans 16 amino acids. The CDR3 region has the DNA TGCAGCGTTGGCCCCACTAGCGGGGGGGCCGCCGGGGAGCTGTTTTTT. Amino acids: CSVGPTSGGAAGELFF.

The chain carries TRBV13 and TRBJ1-3; TRBD1 agrees at 7 bases. The CDR3 sequence is 17 residues long. Trimming removed 8 bases from V and 0 bases from J; junction bases left unmatched: 13. Germline loops: CDR1 PRHDT, CDR2 FYEKMQ (reference sequence). The CDR3 bases are TGTGCCAGCCGGGGGAGACGGACAGGCGACTCTGGAAACACCATATATTTT. Its protein product is CASRGRRTGDSGNTIYF.